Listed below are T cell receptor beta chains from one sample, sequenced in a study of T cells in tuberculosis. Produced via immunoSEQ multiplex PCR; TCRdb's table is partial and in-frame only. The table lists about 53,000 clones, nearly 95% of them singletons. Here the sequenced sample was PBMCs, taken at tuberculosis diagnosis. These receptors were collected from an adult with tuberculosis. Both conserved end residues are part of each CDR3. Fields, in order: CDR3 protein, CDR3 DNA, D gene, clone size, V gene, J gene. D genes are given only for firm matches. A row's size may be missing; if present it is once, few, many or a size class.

CDR3 protein: CASSRGTNTEAFF; CDR3 DNA: TGTGCCAGCAGCAGGGGTACGAACACTGAAGCTTTCTTT; D gene: .; clone size: .; V gene: TRBV25-1; J gene: TRBJ1-1
CDR3 protein: CASSRRGDDAFF; CDR3 DNA: TGTGCCAGCAGTCGCAGGGGGGACGACGCTTTCTTT; D gene: TRBD1; clone size: .; V gene: TRBV6-5; J gene: TRBJ1-1
CDR3 protein: CASRTGTGGNTIYF; CDR3 DNA: TGTGCCAGCAGGACCGGGACAGGGGGAAACACCATATATTTT; D gene: TRBD1; clone size: .; V gene: TRBV6-1; J gene: TRBJ1-3
CDR3 protein: CAIGLAYNEQFF; CDR3 DNA: TGTGCCATTGGACTAGCTTACAATGAGCAGTTCTTC; D gene: TRBD2; clone size: .; V gene: TRBV10-3; J gene: TRBJ2-1
CDR3 protein: CASRAGTGYTDTQYF; CDR3 DNA: TGTGCCAGCAGGGCCGGGACAGGGTACACAGATACGCAGTATTTT; D gene: TRBD1; clone size: .; V gene: TRBV7-2; J gene: TRBJ2-3
CDR3 protein: CASSPPGYTF; CDR3 DNA: TGTGCCAGCAGCCCCCCAGGCTACACCTTC; D gene: .; clone size: .; V gene: TRBV7-2; J gene: TRBJ1-2
CDR3 protein: CASGLFTPRDRGRGNTEAFF; CDR3 DNA: TGTGCTAGTGGTTTATTCACCCCCCGGGACAGGGGTCGGGGGAACACTGAAGCTTTCTTT; D gene: TRBD1; clone size: .; V gene: TRBV12-5; J gene: TRBJ1-1
CDR3 protein: CASSLEVLAGAYNEQFF; CDR3 DNA: TGTGCCAGCAGCTTAGAGGTCCTAGCGGGGGCCTACAATGAGCAGTTCTTC; D gene: TRBD2; clone size: .; V gene: TRBV7-2; J gene: TRBJ2-1
CDR3 protein: CASSLSNRVGAEAFF; CDR3 DNA: TGTGCCAGCAGCCTAAGTAACAGGGTGGGTGCTGAAGCTTTCTTT; D gene: .; clone size: .; V gene: TRBV27; J gene: TRBJ1-1
CDR3 protein: CASERGWGGADEQYF; CDR3 DNA: TGTGCCAGCGAAAGGGGGTGGGGAGGGGCGGACGAGCAGTACTTC; D gene: .; clone size: .; V gene: TRBV11-2; J gene: TRBJ2-7
CDR3 protein: CAWSVGGVDQPQHF; CDR3 DNA: TGTGCCTGGAGTGTTGGGGGGGTTGATCAGCCCCAGCATTTT; D gene: .; clone size: .; V gene: TRBV30; J gene: TRBJ1-5
CDR3 protein: CAIRSGQMNTEAFF; CDR3 DNA: TGTGCCATCAGGTCGGGACAGATGAACACTGAAGCTTTCTTT; D gene: TRBD1; clone size: .; V gene: TRBV10-3; J gene: TRBJ1-1
CDR3 protein: CASRGQGFDTEAFF; CDR3 DNA: TGTGCCAGCCGGGGACAGGGATTTGACACTGAAGCTTTCTTT; D gene: TRBD1; clone size: once; V gene: TRBV6-5; J gene: TRBJ1-1
CDR3 protein: CASGGVQEATIYF; CDR3 DNA: TGTGCCAGCGGGGGGGTCCAGGAGGCCACCATATATTTT; D gene: .; clone size: .; V gene: TRBV9; J gene: TRBJ1-3
CDR3 protein: CATKDYLGTEAFF; CDR3 DNA: TGTGCCACTAAGGACTACTTGGGCACTGAAGCTTTCTTT; D gene: .; clone size: .; V gene: TRBV10-3; J gene: TRBJ1-1
CDR3 protein: CASSLGGGTEAFF; CDR3 DNA: TGTGCCAGCAGCTTAGGCGGGGGCACTGAAGCTTTCTTT; D gene: .; clone size: .; V gene: TRBV7-9; J gene: TRBJ1-1
CDR3 protein: CASSLGLAAGDTGELFF; CDR3 DNA: TGTGCCAGCAGCTTAGGACTGGCAGCGGGAGACACCGGGGAGCTGTTTTTT; D gene: TRBD2; clone size: .; V gene: TRBV5-8; J gene: TRBJ2-2
CDR3 protein: CASSLSGAGANVLTF; CDR3 DNA: TGCGCCAGCAGCTTGTCCGGGGCTGGGGCCAACGTCCTGACTTTC; D gene: .; clone size: once; V gene: TRBV5-1; J gene: TRBJ2-6
CDR3 protein: CASRISGQGSYEQYF; CDR3 DNA: TGTGCCAGCAGGATTTCGGGACAGGGTTCCTACGAGCAGTACTTC; D gene: TRBD1; clone size: .; V gene: TRBV6-1; J gene: TRBJ2-7
CDR3 protein: CAAYPRLSYGYTF; CDR3 DNA: TGTGCCGCCTACCCCAGGCTCAGCTATGGCTACACCTTC; D gene: .; clone size: .; V gene: TRBV6-6; J gene: TRBJ1-2
CDR3 protein: CASRETSDRGQYF; CDR3 DNA: TGTGCCAGCAGAGAAACTAGCGATCGTGGGCAGTACTTC; D gene: TRBD2; clone size: .; V gene: TRBV6-1; J gene: TRBJ2-7
CDR3 protein: CASRSAQGYSYEQYF; CDR3 DNA: TGTGCCAGCCGATCAGCCCAGGGGTACTCCTACGAGCAGTACTTC; D gene: .; clone size: .; V gene: TRBV7-8; J gene: TRBJ2-7
CDR3 protein: CASSLGNRFYEQYF; CDR3 DNA: TGTGCCAGCAGCTTAGGTAACAGGTTCTACGAGCAGTACTTC; D gene: .; clone size: .; V gene: TRBV11-2; J gene: TRBJ2-7
CDR3 protein: CASSQDNGGANEKLFF; CDR3 DNA: TGCGCCAGCAGCCAAGATAATGGGGGCGCGAATGAAAAACTGTTTTTT; D gene: .; clone size: .; V gene: TRBV4-3; J gene: TRBJ1-4
CDR3 protein: CASSLALAGREQYF; CDR3 DNA: TGTGCCAGCAGCTTAGCACTAGCGGGACGGGAGCAGTACTTC; D gene: TRBD2; clone size: .; V gene: TRBV7-2; J gene: TRBJ2-7
CDR3 protein: CASSFFAGDGGPYEQYF; CDR3 DNA: TGTGCCAGCAGTTTTTTCGCGGGGGACGGGGGTCCCTACGAGCAGTACTTC; D gene: TRBD2; clone size: .; V gene: TRBV28; J gene: TRBJ2-7
CDR3 protein: CASSLNSGYDNEQFF; CDR3 DNA: TGTGCCAGCAGTTTAAACAGCGGGTACGACAATGAGCAGTTCTTC; D gene: .; clone size: .; V gene: TRBV28; J gene: TRBJ2-1
CDR3 protein: CASSFMEYGELFF; CDR3 DNA: TGCGCCAGCAGCTTTATGGAGTACGGGGAGCTGTTTTTT; D gene: .; clone size: .; V gene: TRBV5-1; J gene: TRBJ2-2
CDR3 protein: CASSMTGPAKNIQYF; CDR3 DNA: TGTGCCAGCAGTATGACAGGGCCGGCCAAAAACATTCAGTACTTC; D gene: TRBD1; clone size: once; V gene: TRBV6-1; J gene: TRBJ2-4
CDR3 protein: CSVGGPGEAFF; CDR3 DNA: TGCAGCGTCGGGGGTCCAGGTGAAGCTTTCTTT; D gene: .; clone size: .; V gene: TRBV29-1; J gene: TRBJ1-1
CDR3 protein: CAWSEGVDQPQHF; CDR3 DNA: TGTGCCTGGAGCGAGGGTGTCGATCAGCCCCAGCATTTT; D gene: .; clone size: .; V gene: TRBV30; J gene: TRBJ1-5
CDR3 protein: CAWTAGGVTGELFF; CDR3 DNA: TGTGCCTGGACGGCGGGAGGGGTCACCGGGGAGCTGTTTTTT; D gene: TRBD2; clone size: .; V gene: TRBV30; J gene: TRBJ2-2
CDR3 protein: CASSYSTGETFF; CDR3 DNA: TGTGCCAGCAGTTACTCAACGGGGGAGACTTTCTTT; D gene: .; clone size: .; V gene: TRBV6-6; J gene: TRBJ1-1
CDR3 protein: CASSTAGSQPQHF; CDR3 DNA: TGTGCCAGCAGCACAGCTGGCTCTCAGCCCCAGCATTTT; D gene: .; clone size: once; V gene: TRBV7-9; J gene: TRBJ1-5
CDR3 protein: CASSLGLNIQYF; CDR3 DNA: TGTGCCAGCAGCTTAGGACTAAACATTCAGTACTTC; D gene: .; clone size: .; V gene: TRBV7-9; J gene: TRBJ2-4
CDR3 protein: CAWSGQGNSPLHF; CDR3 DNA: TGTGCCTGGAGCGGACAGGGTAATTCACCCCTCCACTTT; D gene: TRBD1; clone size: .; V gene: TRBV30; J gene: TRBJ1-6
CDR3 protein: CASSLIRGGVRLDTEAFF; CDR3 DNA: TGTGCCAGCAGCTTAATCAGGGGTGGAGTGCGCTTGGACACTGAAGCTTTCTTT; D gene: .; clone size: .; V gene: TRBV7-9; J gene: TRBJ1-1
CDR3 protein: CAWSVGAVVYNEQFF; CDR3 DNA: TGTGCCTGGAGTGTAGGGGCGGTTGTCTACAATGAGCAGTTCTTC; D gene: .; clone size: once; V gene: TRBV30; J gene: TRBJ2-1
CDR3 protein: CASSRIGAQGEQYF; CDR3 DNA: TGTGCCAGCTCCCGGATAGGGGCGCAGGGCGAGCAGTACTTC; D gene: .; clone size: .; V gene: TRBV18; J gene: TRBJ2-7
CDR3 protein: CASTLTDSNQPQHF; CDR3 DNA: TGTGCCAGCACCCTGACAGATAGCAATCAGCCCCAGCATTTT; D gene: .; clone size: .; V gene: TRBV28; J gene: TRBJ1-5
CDR3 protein: CASGLPISGTVEGYTF; CDR3 DNA: TGTGCTAGTGGTTTGCCCATTTCCGGGACAGTAGAAGGCTACACCTTC; D gene: TRBD1; clone size: .; V gene: TRBV12-5; J gene: TRBJ1-2
CDR3 protein: CASRPTGATGNTIYF; CDR3 DNA: TGTGCCAGCAGACCGACAGGGGCAACTGGAAACACCATATATTTT; D gene: TRBD1; clone size: .; V gene: TRBV6-5; J gene: TRBJ1-3
CDR3 protein: CAWRLPGSDYGYTF; CDR3 DNA: TGTGCCTGGAGGTTACCAGGGTCTGACTATGGCTACACCTTC; D gene: .; clone size: .; V gene: TRBV30; J gene: TRBJ1-2
CDR3 protein: CATGAGVPHNEQFF; CDR3 DNA: TGTGCCACCGGAGCGGGAGTCCCCCACAATGAGCAGTTCTTC; D gene: TRBD2; clone size: .; V gene: TRBV19; J gene: TRBJ2-1
CDR3 protein: CASSSPGQAYNEQFF; CDR3 DNA: TGTGCCAGCAGTTCGCCGGGACAGGCTTACAATGAGCAGTTCTTC; D gene: TRBD1; clone size: .; V gene: TRBV27; J gene: TRBJ2-1
CDR3 protein: CASSGALDEQYF; CDR3 DNA: TGTGCCAGTAGTGGGGCCTTGGACGAGCAGTACTTC; D gene: .; clone size: .; V gene: TRBV19; J gene: TRBJ2-7
CDR3 protein: CASSQEGEGAYEQYF; CDR3 DNA: TGCGCCAGCAGCCAAGAGGGGGAGGGAGCCTACGAGCAGTACTTC; D gene: TRBD2; clone size: .; V gene: TRBV4-3; J gene: TRBJ2-7